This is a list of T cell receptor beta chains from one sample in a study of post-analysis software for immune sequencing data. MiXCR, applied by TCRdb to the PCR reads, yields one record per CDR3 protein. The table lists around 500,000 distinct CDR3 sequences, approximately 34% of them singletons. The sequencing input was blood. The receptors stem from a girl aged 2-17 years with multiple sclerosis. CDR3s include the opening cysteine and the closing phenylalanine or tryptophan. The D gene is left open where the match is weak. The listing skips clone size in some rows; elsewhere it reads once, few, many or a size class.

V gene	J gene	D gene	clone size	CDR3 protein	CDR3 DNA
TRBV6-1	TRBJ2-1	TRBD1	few	CASSQDRGGNYNEQFF	TGTGCCAGCAGTCAAGACAGGGGCGGGAATTACAATGAGCAGTTCTTC
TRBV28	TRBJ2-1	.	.	CASSLGGVYNEQFF	TGTGCCAGCAGTTTAGGCGGGGTCTACAATGAGCAGTTCTTC
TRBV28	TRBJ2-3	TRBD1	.	CASSPTGQGTSTDTQYF	TGTGCCAGCAGTCCAACAGGACAGGGTACTAGCACAGATACGCAGTATTTT
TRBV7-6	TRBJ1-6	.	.	CASSLAQDSFDSPLHF	TGTGCCAGCAGCTTAGCCCAGGACAGTTTCGATTCACCCCTCCACTTT
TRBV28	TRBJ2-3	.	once	CASSSPRGRGTDTQYF	TGTGCCAGCAGTTCCCCTAGGGGGAGGGGCACAGATACGCAGTATTTT
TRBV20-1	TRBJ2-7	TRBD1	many	CSADMTGSYEQYF	TGCAGTGCAGACATGACAGGGTCCTACGAGCAGTACTTC
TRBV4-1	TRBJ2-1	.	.	CASSQAVNTGLSNEQFF	TGCGCCAGCAGCCAGGCGGTGAACACAGGGTTGAGTAATGAGCAGTTCTTC
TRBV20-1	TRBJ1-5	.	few	CSAPILGSRNQPQHF	TGCAGTGCTCCGATTCTTGGCAGCCGTAATCAGCCCCAGCATTTT
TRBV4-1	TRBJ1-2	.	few	CASSQGPGLFGYTF	TGCGCCAGCAGCCAAGGACCAGGGTTATTTGGCTACACCTTC
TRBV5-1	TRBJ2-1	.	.	CASSFTGSSNEQFF	TGCGCCAGCAGCTTTACAGGGAGCAGCAATGAGCAGTTCTTC
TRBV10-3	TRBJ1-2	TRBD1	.	CAISLTGRDYGYTF	TGTGCCATCAGTTTGACAGGGCGGGACTATGGCTACACCTTC
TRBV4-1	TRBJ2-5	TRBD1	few	CASSQDHTPGGAETQYF	TGCGCCAGCAGCCAAGACCATACCCCAGGGGGCGCAGAGACCCAGTACTTC
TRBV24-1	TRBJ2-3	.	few	CATSDGHSDTQYF	TGTGCCACCAGTGATGGGCATTCAGATACGCAGTATTTT
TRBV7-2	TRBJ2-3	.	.	CASSSPRGRAGDTQYF	TGTGCCAGCAGCTCCCCGAGGGGCAGGGCGGGAGATACGCAGTATTTT
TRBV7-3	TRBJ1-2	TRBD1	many	CASSRQGGYGYTF	TGTGCCAGCAGCAGACAGGGGGGCTATGGCTACACCTTC
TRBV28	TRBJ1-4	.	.	CVSSLRDPDNEKLFF	TGTGTCAGCAGTTTGAGGGACCCCGACAATGAAAAACTGTTTTTT
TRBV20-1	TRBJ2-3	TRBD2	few	CSASGTSGWNTDTQYF	TGCAGTGCGAGCGGGACTAGCGGTTGGAACACAGATACGCAGTATTTT
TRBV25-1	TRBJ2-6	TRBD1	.	CASSPRTGYRGANVLTF	TGTGCCAGCAGTCCGCGGACAGGGTATAGGGGGGCCAACGTCCTGACTTTC
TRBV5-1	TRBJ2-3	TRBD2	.	CASSRREGDTQYF	TGCGCCAGCAGCCGCCGGGAGGGAGATACGCAGTATTTT
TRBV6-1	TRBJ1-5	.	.	CATRERGWNNQPQHF	TGTGCCACCCGGGAGAGGGGATGGAACAATCAGCCCCAGCATTTT
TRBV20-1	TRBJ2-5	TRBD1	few	CSANRGAETQYF	TGCAGTGCTAACAGGGGAGCTGAGACCCAGTACTTC
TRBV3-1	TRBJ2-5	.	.	CASSRGESETQYF	TGTGCCAGCAGCCGGGGGGAATCGGAGACCCAGTACTTC
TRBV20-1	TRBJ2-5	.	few	CSARQGPAETQYF	TGCAGTGCTAGACAGGGACCCGCGGAGACCCAGTACTTC
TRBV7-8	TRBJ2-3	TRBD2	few	CASSLTLAGGDTQYF	TGTGCCAGCAGCTTAACACTAGCGGGGGGCGATACGCAGTATTTT
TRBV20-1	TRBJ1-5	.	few	CSARTSGGGNQPQHF	TGCAGTGCTAGAACGAGTGGAGGAGGTAATCAGCCCCAGCATTTT
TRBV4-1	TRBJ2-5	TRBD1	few	CASSPRDREGTQYF	TGCGCCAGCAGTCCCCGGGACAGGGAAGGGACCCAGTACTTC
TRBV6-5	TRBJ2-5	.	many	CASSYEGVQETQYF	TGTGCCAGCAGTTATGAAGGGGTCCAAGAGACCCAGTACTTC
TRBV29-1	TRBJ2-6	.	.	CSVAANSLTGANVLTF	TGCAGCGTTGCCGCGAACAGTTTAACCGGGGCCAACGTCCTGACTTTC
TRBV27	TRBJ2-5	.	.	CASSLSGVQTQYF	TGTGCCAGCAGTTTATCTGGGGTACAGACCCAGTACTTC
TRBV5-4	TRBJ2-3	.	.	CASSHILDPRYTDTQYF	TGTGCCAGCAGCCATATACTAGACCCAAGATACACAGATACGCAGTATTTT
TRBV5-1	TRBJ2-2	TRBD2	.	CASSVGRAGYTGELFF	TGCGCCAGCAGCGTCGGACGAGCGGGATACACCGGGGAGCTGTTTTTT
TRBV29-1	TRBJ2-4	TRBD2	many	CSFTGGVIQYF	TGCAGCTTCACGGGGGGGGTCATTCAGTACTTC
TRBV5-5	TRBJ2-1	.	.	CASSLRRGLSSYNEQFF	TGTGCCAGCAGCCTTAGGAGGGGGCTGAGCTCCTACAATGAGCAGTTCTTC
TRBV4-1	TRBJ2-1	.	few	CASSQEPGGEQFF	TGCGCCAGCAGCCAAGAACCCGGGGGTGAGCAGTTCTTC
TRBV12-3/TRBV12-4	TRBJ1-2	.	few	CASRAGATYGYTF	TGTGCCAGCAGGGCCGGGGCGACCTATGGCTACACCTTC
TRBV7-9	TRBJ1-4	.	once	CASSPNWEKLFF	TGTGCCAGCAGCCCTAATTGGGAAAAACTGTTTTTT
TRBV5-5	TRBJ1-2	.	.	CASSVVGGSDGYTF	TGTGCCAGCAGCGTGGTTGGGGGGTCCGATGGCTACACCTTC
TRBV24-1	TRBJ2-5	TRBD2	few	CATGAGGLQETQYF	TGTGCCACCGGAGCGGGGGGTTTGCAAGAGACCCAGTACTTC
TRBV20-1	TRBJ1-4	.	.	CSAVRDNNEKLFF	TGCAGTGCCGTCCGGGACAATAATGAAAAACTGTTTTTT
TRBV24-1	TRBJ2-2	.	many	CATRGTGELFF	TGTGCCACCAGAGGGACCGGGGAGCTGTTTTTT
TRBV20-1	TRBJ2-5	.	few	CSANHRVETQYF	TGCAGTGCCAACCACAGGGTTGAGACCCAGTACTTC